The next 9 T cell receptor beta chains were all read from a single sample in a study of blood T cell repertoires in COVID-19. Libraries were prepared by immunoSEQ multiplex PCR; TCRdb keeps only in-frame clonotypes and omits some of them. The sample carries under 250,000 clones, about four fifths recorded once. What was sequenced was peripheral blood. These receptors came from an older man with acute or convalescent COVID-19.

J is TRBJ2-1 and V is TRBV6-5; 10 nucleotides agree with TRBD1. CDR1 is MNHEY and CDR2 is SVGAGI in the germline V gene. The CDR3 loop spans 16 amino acids. Trimming took 2 bases from V and 7 from J; bases not matched to a gene: 8. The CDR3 spells CASSYDGQGGRNEQFF. The CDR3 nucleotides read TGTGCCAGCAGTTACGATGGACAGGGGGGCAGAAATGAGCAGTTCTTC.

The gene calls are TRBV6-6 and TRBJ2-3; TRBD1 aligns across 10 bases. The CDR3 runs 16 residues. The trim removed 6 bases at V and 3 bases at J, leaving 9 bases unmatched. Per the germline V gene, CDR1 is MNHNY and CDR2 is SVGAGI (reference sequence). The CDR3 loop is CASRPWRDRGTDTQYF. The CDR3 DNA is TGTGCCAGCAGACCTTGGAGGGACAGGGGAACAGATACGCAGTATTTT.

This sequence joins TRBV7-2 and TRBJ2-3, with TRBD2 identical over 12 bases. Germline CDR1 reads SGHTA; CDR2 reads FQGNSA. V was pared by 0 bases and J by 4 bases, with 8 bases of the junction left unmatched. The CDR3 loop spans 18 amino acids. The CDR3 is CASSLARLAGGVADTQYF. CDR3 bases: TGTGCCAGCAGCTTAGCGCGGCTAGCGGGGGGGGTGGCAGATACGCAGTATTTT.

This clone was seen a few times. The rearrangement joins TRBV2 to TRBJ1-6, with unresolved D. Per the germline V gene, CDR1 is SNHLY and CDR2 is FYNNEI. The CDR3 has 15 amino acids. Trimming cost V 6 bases and J 10 bases, with 19 bases left between them. The CDR3 sequence: CASSLGPPKSSPLHF. In DNA, the CDR3 is TGTGCCAGCAGCCTAGGTCCCCCCAAAAGCTCACCCCTCCACTTT.

The rearrangement uses TRBV11-2 and TRBJ2-3; D is possibly TRBD1 (5 bases). Germline-derived CDR1 and CDR2 are SGHAT and FQNNGV. Trimming left V 3 bases short and J 2 bases short, with 12 bases between. The CDR3 runs 15 residues. CDR3 region: CASSLRAGNTDTQYF. CDR3 DNA sequence: TGTGCCAGCAGCTTGCGAGCAGGGAACACAGATACGCAGTATTTT.

V usage is TRBV7-9 and J usage is TRBJ2-1; TRBD2 matches 13 bases. V lost 2 bases, J lost 9 bases, and 7 bases stayed unmatched. CDR3 length: 16 amino acids. The V gene's germline CDR1 is SEHNR and CDR2 FQNEAQ (reference sequence). CDR3 DNA sequence: TGTGCCAGCAGCTTACCGGGACTAGCGGGAAAAGGTGAGCAGTTCTTC. It specifies CASSLPGLAGKGEQFF.

The V call is TRBV27, the J call TRBJ2-5; D gene unclear. CDR1 MNHEY and CDR2 SMNVEV come from the germline V gene (reference sequence). The CDR3 is made up of 13 amino acids. Trimming took 0 bases from V and 2 from J, leaving 4 bases between them. CDR3 protein: CASSLSRQETQYF. CDR3 DNA sequence: TGTGCCAGCAGTTTATCGCGTCAAGAGACCCAGTACTTC.

This clone was observed once. This chain connects TRBV10-3 to TRBJ1-2, with 7 bases matching TRBD1. The CDR3 is 14 residues long. Germline CDR1 reads ENHRY; CDR2 reads SYGVKD. V shed 5 bases, J shed 7 bases, and the junction held 10 bases outside the gene matches. CDR3 sequence (DNA): TGTGCCATCAGTACATCTACAGGGGAGTCTGGCTACACCTTC. Amino acids: CAISTSTGESGYTF.

The chain has TRBV6-2 or TRBV6-3 and TRBJ2-1, with D possibly TRBD1 on 6 matching bases. V was pared by 5 bases and J by 7 bases, with 15 bases between. Germline V gene sequence: CDR1 MNHEY, CDR2 SVGEGT. The CDR3 is 14 residues long. CDR3 nucleotides: TGTGCCAGCAGTATCAGCTTCAGGGGTAATGAGCAGTTCTTC. As protein: CASSISFRGNEQFF.